Listed below are T cell receptor beta chains from one sample, sequenced in a study of early T cells in non-severe SARS-CoV-2 infection. TCRdb re-derived calls from the 5' RACE reads in MiXCR, one entry per CDR3 protein. The sample includes about 100,000 distinct CDR3 sequences, roughly an eighth of them seen just once. Input material: whole blood. Receptor source: an adult who was a healthcare worker with PCR-confirmed SARS-CoV-2 infection or an uninfected control (not recorded which). Both conserved end residues are part of each CDR3. The D gene is left open where the match is weak. Only some rows state a clone size, as once, few, many or a class for expanded clones.

TRBD2,TRBJ2-3,TRBV5-4,.,CVSSGTSGPGDTQYF,TGTGTCAGCAGCGGGACTAGCGGGCCTGGAGATACGCAGTATTTT
TRBD1,TRBJ2-7,TRBV5-1,.,CASSLEPRDRTYEQYF,TGCGCCAGCAGCTTGGAGCCCCGGGACAGAACCTACGAGCAGTACTTC
TRBD1,TRBJ2-5,TRBV24-1,few,CATSDSDRVPETQYF,TGTGCCACCAGTGATTCAGACAGGGTCCCAGAGACCCAGTACTTC
.,TRBJ2-1,TRBV27,few,CASSTLRNEQFF,TGTGCCAGCAGTACCCTCCGTAATGAGCAGTTCTTC
TRBD1,TRBJ2-6,TRBV7-9,.,CASSPGQGSTNVLTF,TGTGCCAGCAGTCCCGGACAGGGTAGTACCAACGTCCTGACTTTC
.,TRBJ1-1,TRBV10-2,many,CASREDGMNTEAFF,TGCGCCAGCAGGGAGGACGGCATGAACACTGAAGCTTTCTTT
TRBD1,TRBJ1-4,TRBV20-1,.,CSAARTGANEKLFF,TGCAGTGCTGCCCGGACAGGGGCTAATGAAAAACTGTTTTTT
.,TRBJ1-1,TRBV6-2/TRBV6-3,few,CASSYSVGRSTEAFF,TGTGCCAGCAGTTACTCGGTGGGACGAAGTACTGAAGCTTTCTTT
.,TRBJ1-1,TRBV10-3,.,CAISEPPGSTEAFF,TGTGCCATCAGTGAGCCTCCAGGGAGTACTGAAGCTTTCTTT
TRBD2,TRBJ2-1,TRBV4-1,.,CASSQEVVLAGVNEQFF,TGCGCCAGCAGCCAAGAAGTGGTGCTAGCGGGAGTAAATGAGCAGTTCTTC
.,TRBJ2-2,TRBV4-1,few,CASSLGTSPGELFF,TGCGCCAGCAGCCTGGGGACATCCCCCGGGGAGCTGTTTTTT
TRBD2,TRBJ2-7,TRBV5-1,many,CASSPGGVEQYF,TGCGCCAGCAGCCCGGGAGGGGTCGAGCAGTACTTC
.,TRBJ2-1,TRBV6-2/TRBV6-3,.,CATPDGFSRNEQFF,TGTGCCACCCCGGACGGCTTTTCACGGAATGAGCAGTTCTTC
.,TRBJ2-5,TRBV11-2,.,CASSSGFSYQETQYF,TGTGCCAGCAGCTCGGGGTTTTCCTACCAAGAGACCCAGTACTTC
TRBD1,TRBJ2-7,TRBV3-1,.,CASSKGGTGVYEQYF,TGTGCCAGCAGCAAAGGAGGGACAGGGGTCTACGAGCAGTACTTC
.,TRBJ1-2,TRBV5-5,many,CASSFDSTTGYTF,TGTGCCAGCAGCTTTGATTCTACAACCGGCTACACCTTC
TRBD1,TRBJ1-1,TRBV2,.,CASDRGYTEAFF,TGTGCCAGCGACAGGGGCTACACTGAAGCTTTCTTT
.,TRBJ1-4,TRBV5-4,.,CASSFEGTNEKLFF,TGTGCCAGCAGCTTTGAAGGGACTAATGAAAAACTGTTTTTT
.,TRBJ1-5,TRBV28,.,CASSTPWGDSNQPQHF,TGTGCCAGCAGTACCCCGTGGGGGGACAGCAATCAGCCCCAGCATTTT
.,TRBJ2-4,TRBV12-3/TRBV12-4,many,CASSLVGPNIQYF,TGTGCCAGCAGTTTAGTCGGCCCAAACATTCAGTACTTC
.,TRBJ1-2,TRBV11-2,.,CASSLRGYGYTF,TGTGCCAGCAGCTTGCGCGGATATGGCTACACCTTC
TRBD1,TRBJ2-7,TRBV7-9,many,CASSRDRVEQYF,TGTGCCAGCAGCCGAGACAGGGTCGAGCAGTACTTC
.,TRBJ1-5,TRBV4-1,.,CASSYGTSTPYQPQHF,TGCGCCAGCAGCTACGGGACATCCACCCCCTATCAGCCCCAGCATTTT
.,TRBJ2-7,TRBV4-1,.,CASSQVSSLEQYF,TGCGCCAGCAGCCAAGTGAGCAGTCTAGAGCAGTACTTC
.,TRBJ2-1,TRBV6-1,many,CASSTYRAVNNEQFF,TGTGCCAGCAGCACTTACAGGGCTGTCAACAATGAGCAGTTCTTC
.,TRBJ2-7,TRBV3-1,many,CASSQVLAVHEQYF,TGTGCCAGCAGCCAAGTACTAGCAGTCCACGAGCAGTACTTC
TRBD1,TRBJ2-5,TRBV6-6,few,CASIKGQGVVETQYF,TGTGCCAGCATAAAAGGACAGGGGGTCGTGGAGACCCAGTACTTC